These 2 T cell receptor beta chains originate from one sample sequenced in a study of control samples from healthy donors and cancer patients. Some clones are missing from TCRdb's copy, which holds only in-frame ones; the method was immunoSEQ multiplex PCR. Counted here are under 130,000 clones, about 83% occurring once; the ten biggest clones make up about 13%. Sequencing input: blood. The receptor set was obtained from a woman aged 45-65 years in good health.

J is TRBJ2-5 and V is TRBV15, with 8 bases identical to TRBD2. Germline lookup yields CDR1 LNHNV and CDR2 YYDKDF (reference sequence). V trimming: 5 bases; J trimming: 5 bases; junction bases outside the gene matches: 7. The CDR3 is 14 residues long. The CDR3 nucleotides read TGTGCCACCAGCTTGCCGGGACTAGAGGAGACCCAGTACTTC. Amino acids: CATSLPGLEETQYF. Filled out from reference TRBV15 and TRBJ2-5, the complete variable domain reads DAMVIQNPRYQVTQFGKPVTLSCSQTLNHNVMYWYQQKSSQAPKLLFHYYDKDFNNEADTPDNFQSRRPNTSFCFLDIRSPGLGDTAMYLCATSLPGLEETQYFGPGTRLLVL.

V and J are TRBV6-1 and TRBJ1-5; D possibly corresponds to TRBD1 (5 bases). The CDR3 has 15 amino acids. V was shortened by 3 bases and J by 6 bases, with 15 bases between the two germline ends. CDR1 is MNHNS, CDR2 SASEGT, per germline. CDR3 amino acids: CASSEVTGLGQPQHF. In DNA form, the CDR3 reads TGTGCCAGCAGTGAGGTTACAGGTCTGGGTCAGCCCCAGCATTTT.